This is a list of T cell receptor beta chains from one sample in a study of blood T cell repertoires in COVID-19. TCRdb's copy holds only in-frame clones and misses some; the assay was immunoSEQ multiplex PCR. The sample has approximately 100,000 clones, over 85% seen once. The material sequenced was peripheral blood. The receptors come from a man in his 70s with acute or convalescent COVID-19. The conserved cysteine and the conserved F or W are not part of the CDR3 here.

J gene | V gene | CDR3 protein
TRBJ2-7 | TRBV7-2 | ASSLAGTVPQY
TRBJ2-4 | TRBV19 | ASSRGQLTNIQY
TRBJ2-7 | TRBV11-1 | ASSFQGASYEQY
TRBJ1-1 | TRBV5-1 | ASSSQGNTEAF
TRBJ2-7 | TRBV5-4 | ASSLDKSYEQY
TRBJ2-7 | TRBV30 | AWSGQGRYEQY
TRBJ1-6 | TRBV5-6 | ASSQQGNSPLH
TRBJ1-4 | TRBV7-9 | ASSSGQGKEKLF
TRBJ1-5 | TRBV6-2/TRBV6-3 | ASSRTGYNQPQH
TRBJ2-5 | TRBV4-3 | ASSPGLAGGVGARETQY
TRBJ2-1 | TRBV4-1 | ASSKQGAYNEQF
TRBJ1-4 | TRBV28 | ASSWEGDEKLF
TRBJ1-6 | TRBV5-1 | ASRQGQGSKSPLH
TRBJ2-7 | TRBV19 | ASSIRTGVDEQY
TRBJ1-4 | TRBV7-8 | ASSRSGRGEKLF
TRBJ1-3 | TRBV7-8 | ASSAEWAGNTIY
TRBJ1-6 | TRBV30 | AWSAHNYPPNNSPLH
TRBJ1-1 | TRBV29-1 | SVEGETGEVTEAF
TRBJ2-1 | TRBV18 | ASSPPTRAYEQF
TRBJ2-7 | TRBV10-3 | AIREIPGAGDEQY
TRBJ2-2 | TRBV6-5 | ASNRNTGELF
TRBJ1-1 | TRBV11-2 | ASSLARVGTEAF
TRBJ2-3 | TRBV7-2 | ASSLGGYTDTQY
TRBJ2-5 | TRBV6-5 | ASSYGGTAFQETQY
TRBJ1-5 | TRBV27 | ASSLGLNQPQH
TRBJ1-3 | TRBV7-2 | ASSLGSLRGNTIY
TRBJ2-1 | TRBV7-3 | ASSLNPSINEQF
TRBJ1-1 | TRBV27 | ASSTGGNTEAF
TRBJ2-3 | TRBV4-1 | ASSRGSPGTDTQY
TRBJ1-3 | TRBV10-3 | AISESNRVGNTIY
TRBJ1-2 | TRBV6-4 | ASSARTGDYGYT
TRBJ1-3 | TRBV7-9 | ASSLAGGTGNTIY
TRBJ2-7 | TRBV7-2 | ASSSFTRRGRGGEQY
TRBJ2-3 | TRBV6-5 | ASRASGRTDTQY
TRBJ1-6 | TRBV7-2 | ASSSGTANSPLH
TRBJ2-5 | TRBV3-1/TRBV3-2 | ASGSPLGGETQY
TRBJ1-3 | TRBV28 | ASRSVEGGRTGNTIY
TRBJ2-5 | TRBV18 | ASSLQGGETQY
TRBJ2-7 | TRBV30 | AWSARLAAYEQY
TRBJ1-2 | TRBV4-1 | ASSRSPPGQGYYGYT
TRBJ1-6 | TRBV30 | AWTLGTGNNSPLH
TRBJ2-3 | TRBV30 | AGEVGEKY
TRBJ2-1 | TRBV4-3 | ASSQGLAGDEQF
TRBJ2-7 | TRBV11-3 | ASMDRTYEQY
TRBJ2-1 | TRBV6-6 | ASSSGTGSSYNEQF
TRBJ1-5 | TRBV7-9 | ASSLGPYQPQH
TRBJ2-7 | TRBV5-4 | ASKGSEEQY
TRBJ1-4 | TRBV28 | ASSLPSTNEKLF
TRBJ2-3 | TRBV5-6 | ASSLVAGRTDTQY
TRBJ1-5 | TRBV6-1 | ASSELRGRRNQPQH
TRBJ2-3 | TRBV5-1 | ASTPGLATDTQY
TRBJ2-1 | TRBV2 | ASSERGSSYNEQF
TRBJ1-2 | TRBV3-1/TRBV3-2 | ASSQGTGAGIYGYT